The 28 T cell receptor beta chains reported below all come from one sample, sequenced in a study of blood T cell repertoires in COVID-19. The method was immunoSEQ multiplex PCR; TCRdb's version includes in-frame clones alone and lacks a portion of them. The sample lists fewer than 200,000 clones, roughly 85% occurring once. The specimen sequenced was peripheral blood. The receptors come from a man over 45 with active or convalescent COVID-19.

The chain recombines TRBV3-1 (or the pseudogene TRBV3-2) with TRBJ1-2; maybe TRBD1 (6 bases). CDR3 size: 14 residues. The V gene's germline CDR1 is LGHDT and CDR2 YNNKEL (reference sequence). The ends were cut back, 0 bases at V and 8 bases at J, with 13 bases in the middle. In DNA, the CDR3 is TGTGCCAGCAGCCAAGATTCAGGGGCATTGGGCTACACCTTC. Residues: CASSQDSGALGYTF.

This clone was seen a handful of times. The V and J genes are TRBV18 and TRBJ1-6; no reliable D call. Germline CDR1 and CDR2: KGHSH and LQKENI. The V end was cut by 6 bases, the J end by 7 bases, with 16 bases between. CDR3 length: 15 amino acids. The CDR3 DNA reads TGTGCCAGCTCCCATGAACAAAGCAGGAATTCACCCCTCCACTTT. This codes for CASSHEQSRNSPLHF.

The V and J genes are TRBV28 and TRBJ2-4, with D perhaps TRBD1 (5 bases). Germline V gene lookup returns CDR1 MDHEN and CDR2 SYDVKM. The V end was cut by 4 bases, the J end by 3 bases, with 10 bases between. This CDR3 has 14 amino acids. In nucleotides, the CDR3 is TGTGCCAGCAGTTCTAGGGGTAGCAAAAACATTCAGTACTTC. Its translation: CASSSRGSKNIQYF.

This sequence joins TRBV2 and TRBJ1-1; TRBD1 matches at 7 bases. J lost 4 bases, V lost 5 bases, and 7 bases had no gene match. The CDR3 loop spans 14 amino acids. Germline V CDR1 and CDR2: SNHLY, FYNNEI. The CDR3 protein is CASSLSQGSTEAFF. The CDR3 region has the DNA TGTGCCAGCAGTCTGTCACAGGGGAGCACTGAAGCTTTCTTT. Based on the CDR3 plus reference TRBV2 and TRBJ1-1, the full variable domain is EPEVTQTPSHQVTQMGQEVILRCVPISNHLYFYWYRQILGQKVEFLVSFYNNEISEKSEIFDDQFSVERPDGSNFTLKIRSTKLEDSAMYFCASSLSQGSTEAFFGQGTRLTVV.

The CDR3 nucleotides are TGCGCCAGCAGCTTGACTAGCGGGGGGGAGCAGTACTTC. The encoded protein is CASSLTSGGEQYF. The chain combines TRBV5-1 with TRBJ2-7; 12 nucleotides align to TRBD2. V lost 1 base to trimming and J lost 7 bases; unmatched junction nucleotides: 0. The CDR3 spans 13 residues. The germline gives CDR1 SGHRS, CDR2 YFSETQ.

V usage is TRBV29-1 and J usage is TRBJ1-2; 8 positions match TRBD1. Germline V lookup: CDR1 SQVTM, CDR2 ANQGSEA. This CDR3 is 15 amino acids long. J gave up 4 bases and V 2 bases, and 9 bases lay outside the gene matches. This CDR3 is CSVEQSGTGFYGYTF. The CDR3 bases are TGCAGCGTTGAACAATCCGGGACAGGCTTCTATGGCTACACCTTC.

V gene TRBV7-2 combines with J gene TRBJ1-2, with 12 bases lining up with TRBD1. The length of the CDR3 is 14 residues. Losses at the gene ends were 4 bases for V and 8 bases for J; bases not matched to a gene: 5. Germline CDR1 and CDR2: SGHTA and FQGNSA. In DNA, the CDR3 is TGTGCCAGCAGCTCGGGACAGGGGGCAGGGGGCTACACCTTC. This translates into CASSSGQGAGGYTF.

The V and J genes are TRBV27 and TRBJ2-2, with TRBD2 matching over 14 bases. Looked up from germline, CDR1 is MNHEY and CDR2 is SMNVEV (reference sequence). The CDR3 has 19 amino acids. V was clipped by 1 base and J by 6 bases; unmatched bases: 10. The CDR3, as DNA: TGTGCCAGCAGTTTATATACCGGACTAGCGGGAGGTAATCCCGGGGAGCTGTTTTTT. Encoded protein: CASSLYTGLAGGNPGELFF.

CDR3 residues: CASSLGAGYNSPLHF. CDR3 bases: TGTGCCAGCAGCTTGGGGGCAGGGTATAATTCACCCCTCCACTTT. V is TRBV7-2 and J is TRBJ1-6; TRBD1 might be the D (6 bases). V was cut by 3 bases and J by 4 bases, with 10 bases left in between. This CDR3 spans 15 amino acids. Germline CDR1 and CDR2: SGHTA and FQGNSA.

V usage is TRBV7-2 and J usage is TRBJ2-1; 10 bases line up with TRBD1. V gave up 5 bases and J gave up 0 bases; unmatched junction bases: 1. This CDR3 is built from 15 residues. The germline gives CDR1 SGHTA, CDR2 FQGNSA. The CDR3: CASSRTGGSYNEQFF. As DNA, the CDR3 is TGTGCCAGCAGCCGGACAGGGGGCTCCTACAATGAGCAGTTCTTC. Complete variable domain (other parts from reference TRBV7-2 and TRBJ2-1): GAGVSQSPSNKVTEKGKDVELRCDPISGHTALYWYRQSLGQGLEFLIYFQGNSAPDKSGLPSDRFSAERTGGSVSTLTIQRTQQEDSAVYLCASSRTGGSYNEQFFGPGTRLTVL.

The gene calls are TRBV15 and TRBJ1-5; the match to TRBD1 covers 10 bases. V trimming: 0 bases; J trimming: 5 bases; junction bases outside the gene matches: 7. In germline, CDR1 is LNHNV, CDR2 YYDKDF (reference sequence). The CDR3 spans 17 residues. The CDR3 nucleotides are TGTGCCACCAGCAGAGATTTGACAGGGGGCTCGGATCAGCCCCAGCATTTT. This codes for CATSRDLTGGSDQPQHF.

The genes are TRBV6-1 and TRBJ1-6; D gene ambiguous. Looked up from germline, CDR1 is MNHNS and CDR2 is SASEGT. This CDR3 has 16 residues. Trimming cost V 0 bases and J 7 bases, with 13 bases left between them. CDR3 residues: CASSEAPTGVNSPLHF. The CDR3 nucleotides read TGTGCCAGCAGTGAAGCCCCGACCGGGGTAAATTCACCCCTCCACTTT.

The rearrangement joins TRBV2 to TRBJ1-5; perhaps TRBD1 as D (5 bases). The CDR3 is 14 residues long. Trimming stripped 5 bases from V and 1 base from J, with 9 bases between. The V gene's germline CDR1 is SNHLY and CDR2 FYNNEI. CDR3 sequence: CASSPTVSNQPQHF. The CDR3 DNA sequence: TGTGCCAGCAGTCCGACAGTAAGCAATCAGCCCCAGCATTTT.

The CDR3 loop reads CASSIAVTSYEQYF. CDR3 in DNA: TGTGCCAGTAGTATAGCAGTCACATCCTACGAGCAGTACTTC. The rearrangement uses TRBV19 and TRBJ2-7, with no clear D. V gave up 1 base and J gave up 1 base, with 8 bases separating them. This CDR3 is 14 amino acids long. From germline, CDR1 is LNHDA and CDR2 SQIVND (reference sequence).

This clone was counted between two and nine times. The chain uses TRBV19 and TRBJ1-1; no clear D. Trimming left V 0 bases short and J 5 bases short, with 7 bases between. This CDR3 is 13 amino acids long. Germline V gives CDR1 LNHDA, CDR2 SQIVND (reference sequence). CDR3 loop: CASSIDYRTEAFF. DNA for the CDR3: TGTGCCAGTAGTATAGACTACAGAACTGAAGCTTTCTTT.

This clone was observed a handful of times. The chain carries TRBV25-1 and TRBJ2-1; D is possibly TRBD2 (6 bases). V lost 8 bases, J lost 2 bases, and 19 bases lay in between. The germline CDR1 and CDR2 sequences are MGHDK and SYGVNS. CDR3 size: 16 residues. CDR3 sequence reads: CASSLWGGGTYNEQFF. In nucleotides, the CDR3 is TGTGCCAGCTCCCTATGGGGCGGCGGGACCTACAATGAGCAGTTCTTC.

A few counts support this clone. This chain connects TRBV6-4 to TRBJ2-2, with D tentatively TRBD1 (5 bases). The V end lost 2 bases, the J end lost 7 bases, and 8 bases lay between the germline ends. The CDR3 is made up of 13 amino acids. Germline lookup yields CDR1 MRHNA and CDR2 SNTAGT. The DNA of the CDR3 is TGTGCCAGCAGTGACGGGCAGGGCGGGGAGCTGTTTTTT. Protein sequence: CASSDGQGGELFF.

The chain combines TRBV6-5 with TRBJ1-5; maybe TRBD1 (6 bases). This CDR3 spans 15 amino acids. With 7 bases removed from V and 3 bases from J, the gap between germline ends came to 16 bases. Germline CDR1 MNHEY, CDR2 SVGAGI. CDR3 region: CASIFGGETNQPQHF. The CDR3 DNA reads as TGTGCCAGCATTTTTGGGGGCGAGACCAATCAGCCCCAGCATTTT.

The chain has TRBV11-2 and TRBJ2-7; D possibly corresponds to TRBD1 (8 bases). This CDR3 is 15 amino acids long. V lost 2 bases and J lost 4, with 15 bases in between. The germline V gene has CDR1 SGHAT and CDR2 FQNNGV. CDR3 sequence reads: CASSLNTGGVYEQYF. For the CDR3, the DNA is TGTGCCAGCAGCTTAAATACAGGGGGGGTGTACGAGCAGTACTTC.

The rearrangement joins TRBV5-5 to TRBJ1-1; TRBD1 matches at 7 bases. From germline, CDR1 is SGHKS and CDR2 YYEKEE (reference sequence). The CDR3 extends over 14 amino acids. V dropped 3 bases and J dropped 5; count of bases not matched to a gene: 7. Written as DNA, the CDR3 is TGTGCCAGCAGCTCTCGACAGGGAAAGACTGAAGCTTTCTTT. It is translated as CASSSRQGKTEAFF.

V and J are TRBV28 and TRBJ1-2, with a tentative D call TRBD1 (6 bases). Germline V gene lookup returns CDR1 MDHEN and CDR2 SYDVKM. Deletions cut 7 bases from V and 5 bases from J, with 17 bases between. The CDR3 consists of 14 residues. In DNA, the CDR3 is TGTGCCAGCACTCATGCGCAGGGGCCTTATGGCTACACCTTC. Translating it yields CASTHAQGPYGYTF.

This clone was counted a single time. The chain joins TRBV4-2 to TRBJ2-7, with 15 positions matching TRBD2. Per the germline V gene, CDR1 is LGHNA and CDR2 is YNFKEQ. This CDR3 comprises 17 residues. With 0 bases clipped from V and 4 bases from J, the junction kept 4 bases outside the gene matches. The CDR3 reads CASSQEGGLAGGYEQYF. The CDR3, as DNA: TGTGCCAGCAGCCAAGAAGGGGGACTAGCGGGGGGATACGAGCAGTACTTC.

This clone was seen a few times. The V gene is TRBV2, the J gene TRBJ2-1, with a weak D call TRBD2 (5 bases). The germline gives CDR1 SNHLY, CDR2 FYNNEI. Trimming took 2 bases from V and 6 from J, leaving 14 bases between them. CDR3 length equals 15 residues. The CDR3 region is CASSERPSAGNEQFF. The CDR3 DNA reads as TGTGCCAGCAGTGAAAGGCCTAGTGCGGGCAATGAGCAGTTCTTC. The variable domain in full, completed from reference TRBV2 and TRBJ2-1, reads EPEVTQTPSHQVTQMGQEVILRCVPISNHLYFYWYRQILGQKVEFLVSFYNNEISEKSEIFDDQFSVERPDGSNFTLKIRSTKLEDSAMYFCASSERPSAGNEQFFGPGTRLTVL.

The J gene is TRBJ2-6, the V gene TRBV6-2 or TRBV6-3; 9 positions agree with TRBD1. V lost 5 bases and J lost 0; bases outside the gene matches: 14. Germline CDR1 and CDR2: MNHEY and SVGEGT. The CDR3 totals 20 residues. CDR3 residues: CASSMSPQGASFSGANVLTF. For the CDR3, the DNA is TGTGCCAGCAGTATGTCCCCACAGGGGGCCAGTTTCTCTGGGGCCAACGTCCTGACTTTC.

The chain couples TRBV28 to TRBJ2-5; TRBD2 matches at 8 bases. V lost 6 bases and J lost 1; bases outside the gene matches: 10. Germline CDR1 is MDHEN and CDR2 is SYDVKM. The CDR3 runs to 16 residues. Here the CDR3 reads CASSPPGGLAQETQYF. The DNA for the CDR3 is TGTGCCAGCAGCCCCCCCGGCGGACTAGCCCAAGAGACCCAGTACTTC.

This clone was observed a handful of times. J is TRBJ2-6 and V is TRBV4-3, with D possibly being TRBD1 (6 bases). Trimming pared 2 bases from V and 4 bases from J, leaving 9 bases between. The CDR3 consists of 15 residues. CDR1 and CDR2 (germline): LGHNA, YSLEER. DNA for the CDR3: TGCGCCAGCAGCCAAAGGGGGTTCGGGGCCAACGTCCTGACTTTC. The encoded protein is CASSQRGFGANVLTF.

The chain carries TRBV2 and TRBJ2-2; TRBD1 matches 7 bases. Per germline, CDR1 SNHLY and CDR2 FYNNEI. This CDR3 spans 15 amino acids. The ends lost 6 bases at V and 0 bases at J; junction bases unmatched: 4. This CDR3 is CASRPDRANTGELFF. Here the CDR3 DNA reads TGTGCCAGCAGGCCCGACAGGGCGAACACCGGGGAGCTGTTTTTT.

V usage is TRBV28 and J usage is TRBJ2-7; 7 bases align to TRBD2. The CDR3 contains 13 residues. The ends lost 6 bases at V and 3 bases at J; junction bases unmatched: 5. Germline values: CDR1 MDHEN, CDR2 SYDVKM. In nucleotides, the CDR3 is TGTGCCAGCAGAAATAGCGGGTTCTACGAGCAGTACTTC. It codes for CASRNSGFYEQYF.